The sequence of this TCR beta chain was determined in a study of blood T cell repertoires in COVID-19. At the level of the study: Acute and convalescent COVID-19 samples came from the United States, Italy and Spain. PBMCs, B-cell-depleted T cells, or T cells were the source of the cDNA or gDNA that made up the material.

Under the authors' procedure: How many nucleated cells were present was estimated from reference gene primer amplification. Produced via immunoSEQ multiplex PCR; TCRdb's table is partial and in-frame only. That table furnishes V, J and clone size, whereas the DNA furnished D and trimming. This sample has about 45,000 clones, with 75% to 85% found just once. This CDR3 has 14 amino acids. CDR1 is MDHEN, CDR2 SYDVKM, per germline. Trimming took 4 bases from V and 7 from J, leaving 13 bases between them. The genes are TRBV28 and TRBJ1-4; no clear D. Sequencing was carried out using peripheral blood. This sequence originates from an elderly man in a cohort sampled during active COVID-19. The CDR3 region has the DNA TGTGCCAGCAGTTCCGCCCGGGGATTTGAAAAACTGTTTTTT. Its protein is CASSSARGFEKLFF.